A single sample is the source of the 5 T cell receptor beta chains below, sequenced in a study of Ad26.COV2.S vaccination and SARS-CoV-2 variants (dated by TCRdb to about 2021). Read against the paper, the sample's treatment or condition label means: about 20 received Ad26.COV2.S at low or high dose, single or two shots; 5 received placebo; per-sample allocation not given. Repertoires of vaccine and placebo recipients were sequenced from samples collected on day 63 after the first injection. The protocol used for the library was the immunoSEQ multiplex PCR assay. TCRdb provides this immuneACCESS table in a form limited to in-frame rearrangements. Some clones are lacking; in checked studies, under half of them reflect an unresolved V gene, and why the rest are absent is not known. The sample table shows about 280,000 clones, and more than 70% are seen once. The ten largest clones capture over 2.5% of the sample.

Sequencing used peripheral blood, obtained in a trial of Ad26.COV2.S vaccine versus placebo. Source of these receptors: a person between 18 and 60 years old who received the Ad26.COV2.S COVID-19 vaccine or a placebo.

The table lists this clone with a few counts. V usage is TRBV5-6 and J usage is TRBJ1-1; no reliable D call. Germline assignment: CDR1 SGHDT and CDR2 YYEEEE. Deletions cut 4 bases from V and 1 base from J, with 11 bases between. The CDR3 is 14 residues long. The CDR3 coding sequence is TGTGCCAGCAGCCCAAGGTTGGGGAACACTGAAGCTTTCTTT. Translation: CASSPRLGNTEAFF.

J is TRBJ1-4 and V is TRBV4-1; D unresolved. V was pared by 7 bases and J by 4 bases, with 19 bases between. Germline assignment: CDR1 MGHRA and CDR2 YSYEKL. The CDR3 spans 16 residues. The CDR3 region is CASTTSRQNVNEKLFF. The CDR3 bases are TGCGCCAGCACCACATCGCGGCAGAATGTTAATGAAAAACTGTTTTTT.

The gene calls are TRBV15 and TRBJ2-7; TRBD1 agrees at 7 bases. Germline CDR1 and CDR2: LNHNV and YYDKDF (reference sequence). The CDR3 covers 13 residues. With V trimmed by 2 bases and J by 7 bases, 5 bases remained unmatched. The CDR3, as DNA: TGTGCCACCAGCAGAAGCAGGGGGAAGGAGCAGTACTTC. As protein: CATSRSRGKEQYF.

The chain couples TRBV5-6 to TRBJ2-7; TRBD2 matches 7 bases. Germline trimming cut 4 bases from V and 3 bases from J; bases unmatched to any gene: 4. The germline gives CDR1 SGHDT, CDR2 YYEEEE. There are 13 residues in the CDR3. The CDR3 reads CASSPGTNYEQYF. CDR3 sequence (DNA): TGTGCCAGCAGCCCTGGGACTAACTACGAGCAGTACTTC.

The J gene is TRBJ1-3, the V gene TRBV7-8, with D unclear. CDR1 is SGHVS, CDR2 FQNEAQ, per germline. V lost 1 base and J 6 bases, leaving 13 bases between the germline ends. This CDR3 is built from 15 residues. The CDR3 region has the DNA TGTGCCAGCAGCTTAGACGGCGCTCGTACAAACACCATATATTTT. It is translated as CASSLDGARTNTIYF.